This record concerns one TCR beta chain sequence. Its antigen remains unknown. This specimen comes from a study of T cell responses to AZD1222 COVID-19 vaccine. The study's findings and limits: The span of vaccine-associated CD4 TCRs extended across spike, with dominance at 160-218 and 743-854.

Data came from immunoSEQ multiplex PCR; TCRdb stores just in-frame clones and leaves some out. The sample has tens of thousands of clones, about nine tenths seen once. This sequence originates from an adult who received the AZD1222 COVID-19 vaccine. Here the sequenced sample was peripheral blood, taken 28 days after the second AZD1222 dose.

The CDR3 reads CASSYLGGTPEAFF. CDR3 nucleotide sequence: TGTGCCAGCAGTTACCTTGGGGGAACACCTGAAGCTTTCTTT. The chain carries TRBV6-2 or TRBV6-3 and TRBJ1-1; a possible D gene is TRBD1 (5 bases). CDR1 is MNHEY, CDR2 SVGEGT, per germline. The germline V and J ends were trimmed by 2 bases and 6 bases, with 13 bases remaining between them. The CDR3 sequence is 14 residues long.